Following are 26 T cell receptor beta chains from one sample sequenced in a study of T cell responses to AZD1222 COVID-19 vaccine (dated by TCRdb to about 2021). Libraries were made using the immunoSEQ multiplex PCR assay. The clones in this table, taken by TCRdb from immuneACCESS, are in-frame only. Not every clone is retained; where verified, under half of the shortfall comes from an unresolved V gene, and the cause of the rest is unknown. The sample table holds about 150,000 clones, of which 94% were seen once. The top ten constitute 1.3% of the sample. Read against the paper, the sample's time point label means: baseline before first vaccination. The sequences come from peripheral blood, collected on day 0 of AZD1222 vaccination. All receptors derive from an adult in good health.

The chain employs TRBV4-1 and TRBJ1-2, with D possibly TRBD1 on 5 matching bases. The CDR3 runs 12 residues. CDR1 is MGHRA, CDR2 YSYEKL, per germline. Trimming shortened V by 4 bases and J by 6 bases, and 9 bases separated the two germline ends. The CDR3 loop reads CASSLTGDGYTF. Written as DNA, the CDR3 is TGCGCCAGCAGCCTCACGGGGGATGGCTACACCTTC.

This chain connects TRBV5-6 to TRBJ1-4; D not resolved. Germline V CDR1 and CDR2: SGHDT, YYEEEE. The germline V and J ends were trimmed by 0 bases and 7 bases, with 10 bases remaining between them. This CDR3 has 14 residues. DNA of the CDR3: TGTGCCAGCAGCTTGGCGGGCAGTTCTGAAAAACTGTTTTTT. Translating gives CASSLAGSSEKLFF.

The rearrangement uses TRBV7-8 and TRBJ1-2; D possibly corresponds to TRBD1 (6 bases). Trimming took 5 bases from V and 2 from J, leaving 15 bases between them. The CDR3 loop spans 15 amino acids. Germline V gene lookup returns CDR1 SGHVS and CDR2 FQNEAQ. The CDR3 DNA sequence: TGTGCCAGCAGCGGACGGACAGTGCAAAACTATGGCTACACCTTC. Translating it yields CASSGRTVQNYGYTF.

The genes are TRBV5-6 and TRBJ1-2; 9 bases are a match to TRBD1. Germline V gene lookup returns CDR1 SGHDT and CDR2 YYEEEE. CDR3 length: 16 residues. Trimming cost V 4 bases and J 3 bases; bases outside gene matches: 10. CDR3 in DNA: TGTGCCAGCAGCGATGGGTCGGGACAGGGCTACTATGGCTACACCTTC. This translates into CASSDGSGQGYYGYTF.

This clone was seen a single time. J is TRBJ1-1 and V is TRBV19; 9 bases agree with TRBD1. The CDR3 loop spans 13 amino acids. Germline CDR1 and CDR2: LNHDA and SQIVND (reference sequence). Trimming at V came to 9 bases and at J to 4 bases, leaving 6 bases not matched to a gene. The CDR3 spells CASRDRVFTEAFF. CDR3 sequence (DNA): TGTGCCAGCCGGGACAGGGTTTTCACTGAAGCTTTCTTT.

The J gene is TRBJ1-5, the V gene TRBV27; D is unclear. This CDR3 is built from 13 residues. Per the germline V gene, CDR1 is MNHEY and CDR2 is SMNVEV (reference sequence). V lost 3 bases and J lost 6, with 9 bases in between. This chain's CDR3 is CASSLGSGQPQHF. CDR3 in DNA: TGTGCCAGCAGTTTGGGTTCGGGTCAGCCCCAGCATTTT.

The J gene is TRBJ2-2, the V gene TRBV4-1; D is unresolved. Germline CDR1 MGHRA, CDR2 YSYEKL. This CDR3 comprises 13 residues. Trimming shortened V by 1 base and J by 1 base, and 1 base separated the two germline ends. The CDR3 DNA sequence: TGCGCCAGCAGCCAAGGGAACACCGGGGAGCTGTTTTTT. Protein sequence: CASSQGNTGELFF.

This clone was seen a single time. This chain links TRBV18 with TRBJ2-1; TRBD2 matches 9 bases. V shed 0 bases, J shed 6 bases, and the junction held 6 bases outside the gene matches. Germline CDR1 KGHSH, CDR2 LQKENI. The CDR3 consists of 16 residues. The CDR3 region has the DNA TGTGCCAGCTCACCACCCGGCGGGAGGGCCGTCAATGAGCAGTTCTTC. This sequence encodes CASSPPGGRAVNEQFF.

CDR3 in amino acids: CASSQRLVANYGYTF. In nucleotides, the CDR3 is TGTGCCAGCAGCCAACGTCTGGTAGCTAACTATGGCTACACCTTC. The V call is TRBV3-1 (or the pseudogene TRBV3-2), the J call TRBJ1-2; no reliable D call. CDR1 LGHDT and CDR2 YNNKEL come from the germline V gene (reference sequence). The CDR3 totals 15 residues. The ends were cut back, 2 bases at V and 0 bases at J, with 10 bases in the middle.

The J gene is TRBJ1-6, the V gene TRBV13; D call uncertain. The germline V and J ends were trimmed by 5 bases and 0 bases, with 11 bases remaining between them. The CDR3 totals 16 residues. Germline V gives CDR1 PRHDT, CDR2 FYEKMQ (reference sequence). The CDR3 DNA reads TGTGCCAGCAGCCTGGGAGGGAGCTCCTATAATTCACCCCTCCACTTT. As protein: CASSLGGSSYNSPLHF.

This chain connects TRBV15 to TRBJ1-6; D is uncertain. The CDR3 consists of 16 residues. V was pared by 3 bases and J by 6 bases, with 15 bases between. From germline, CDR1 is LNHNV and CDR2 YYDKDF (reference sequence). The CDR3 sequence: CATSSTRTRSNSPLHF. The CDR3 coding sequence is TGTGCCACCAGCAGCACCAGGACCAGAAGTAATTCACCCCTCCACTTT.

This chain links TRBV7-2 with TRBJ2-7, with D perhaps TRBD2 (6 bases). In germline, CDR1 is SGHTA, CDR2 FQGNSA. Trimming took off 2 bases at V and 3 bases at J, with 23 bases between the two ends. The CDR3 loop spans 18 amino acids. The CDR3: CASSLILTGGPGDYEQYV. The CDR3 DNA reads as TGTGCCAGCAGCTTAATCTTAACGGGCGGGCCGGGAGACTACGAGCAGTACGTC.

V gene TRBV7-9 combines with J gene TRBJ2-1; D not resolved. Per the germline V gene, CDR1 is SEHNR and CDR2 is FQNEAQ (reference sequence). V was cut by 0 bases and J by 8 bases, with 8 bases left in between. The CDR3 contains 13 residues. This CDR3 reads CASSLASGDEQFF. The CDR3 DNA reads as TGTGCCAGCAGCTTAGCATCGGGCGATGAGCAGTTCTTC.

V gene TRBV5-1 combines with J gene TRBJ2-3; D is unclear. The CDR3 covers 15 residues. Germline values: CDR1 SGHRS, CDR2 YFSETQ. V was clipped by 0 bases and J by 2 bases, with 10 bases between them. CDR3 protein: CASSLADPSTDTQYF. The CDR3 bases are TGCGCCAGCAGCTTGGCCGACCCGTCCACAGATACGCAGTATTTT.

The V gene is TRBV10-2, the J gene TRBJ2-2, with 9 nucleotides matching TRBD2. V lost 10 bases, J lost 7 bases, and 10 bases stayed unmatched. This CDR3 is built from 14 residues. Per germline, CDR1 WSHSY and CDR2 SAAADI. The CDR3 sequence is CAILSGGRSGELFF. In DNA form, the CDR3 reads TGCGCCATCCTGAGCGGGGGGCGGAGCGGGGAGCTGTTTTTT.

The rearrangement links TRBV27 to TRBJ1-1; no firm D call. Germline values: CDR1 MNHEY, CDR2 SMNVEV (reference sequence). This CDR3 has 15 residues. Trimming removed 5 bases from V and 0 bases from J, with 13 bases in between. This CDR3 is CASSPLIGVNTEAFF. As DNA, the CDR3 is TGTGCCAGCAGTCCCCTCATCGGGGTGAACACTGAAGCTTTCTTT.

This chain links TRBV5-1 with TRBJ2-3; the D gene is possibly TRBD2 (5 bases). Germline lookup yields CDR1 SGHRS and CDR2 YFSETQ. The CDR3 is 14 amino acids. Trimming pared 0 bases from V and 2 bases from J, leaving 7 bases between. The CDR3 nucleotides read TGCGCCAGCAGCTTGGCCGGGATCACAGATACGCAGTATTTT. Amino acids: CASSLAGITDTQYF.

This rearrangement joins TRBV7-3 to TRBJ2-5; 7 bases are a match to TRBD2. This CDR3 spans 13 amino acids. From germline, CDR1 is SGHTA and CDR2 FQGTGA. With 7 bases clipped from V and 1 base from J, the junction kept 3 bases outside the gene matches. DNA of the CDR3: TGTGCCAGCAAGGCTAGCGGCCAAGAGACCCAGTACTTC. The encoded protein is CASKASGQETQYF.

Only a few counts were recorded for this clone. The V and J genes are TRBV3-1 (or the pseudogene TRBV3-2) and TRBJ1-2; 7 positions agree with TRBD1. Unmatched junction bases numbered 6, after V lost 5 bases and J lost 0 bases. This CDR3 contains 15 residues. From germline, CDR1 is LGHDT and CDR2 YNNKEL (reference sequence). CDR3 DNA: TGTGCCAGCAGCACCCGACAGGGCTCTAACTATGGCTACACCTTC. Amino acid sequence: CASSTRQGSNYGYTF.

The genes are TRBV5-6 and TRBJ1-1; possible D gene TRBD1, 5 bases. CDR1 and CDR2 (germline): SGHDT, YYEEEE. V was pared by 0 bases and J by 5 bases, with 11 bases between. This CDR3 contains 14 residues. CDR3 sequence reads: CASSLGRGGTEAFF. The CDR3 DNA reads as TGTGCCAGCAGCTTGGGAAGGGGCGGGACTGAAGCTTTCTTT. Full variable domain (missing parts from reference TRBV5-6 and TRBJ1-1): DAGVTQSPTHLIKTRGQQVTLRCSPKSGHDTVSWYQQALGQGPQFIFQYYEEEERQRGNFPDRFSGHQFPNYSSELNVNALLLGDSALYLCASSLGRGGTEAFFGQGTRLTVV.

The V and J genes are TRBV7-2 and TRBJ2-3; D ambiguous. V lost 3 bases and J 6 bases, leaving 13 bases between the germline ends. This CDR3 spans 14 amino acids. Per the germline V gene, CDR1 is SGHTA and CDR2 is FQGNSA. The CDR3 spells CASSFGQNTDTQYF. The DNA for the CDR3 is TGTGCCAGCAGCTTCGGGCAAAATACGGATACGCAGTATTTT.

This sequence joins TRBV2 and TRBJ2-5; D may be TRBD1 (6 bases). V was cut by 2 bases and J by 5 bases, with 15 bases left in between. The V gene's germline CDR1 is SNHLY and CDR2 FYNNEI. This CDR3 contains 15 residues. The CDR3 DNA is TGTGCCAGCAGTGAAAATCAGGGGATTTGGGAGACCCAGTACTTC. Translated, it gives CASSENQGIWETQYF.

This sequence joins TRBV6-2 or TRBV6-3 and TRBJ2-6; TRBD2 is a possible D gene (6 bases). Germline V gives CDR1 MNHEY, CDR2 SVGEGT. The CDR3 sequence is 15 residues long. The ends were cut back, 7 bases at V and 4 bases at J, with 14 bases in the middle. CDR3 loop: CASIPDAGGANVLTF. The CDR3 DNA sequence: TGTGCCAGCATCCCTGACGCGGGAGGGGCCAACGTCCTGACTTTC.

This chain connects TRBV5-1 to TRBJ1-1; D gene ambiguous. CDR1 and CDR2 from the germline V gene are SGHRS and YFSETQ. V was shortened by 2 bases and J by 0 bases, with 14 bases between the two germline ends. The CDR3 extends over 16 amino acids. This CDR3 reads CASSLSLRNMNTEAFF. Here the CDR3 DNA reads TGCGCCAGCAGCTTAAGTCTACGCAACATGAACACTGAAGCTTTCTTT.

The chain recombines TRBV6-1 with TRBJ2-3, with TRBD1 as a possible D gene (5 bases). Germline CDR1 reads MNHNS; CDR2 reads SASEGT. This CDR3 comprises 16 residues. The V and J ends lost 1 base and 1 base respectively, with 12 bases between them. The CDR3 bases are TGTGCCAGCAGTGAAGGTGGGGCTTTGGGCACAGATACGCAGTATTTT. As protein: CASSEGGALGTDTQYF.

The chain employs TRBV19 and TRBJ1-5; TRBD1 matches 8 bases. The CDR3 contains 15 residues. From germline, CDR1 is LNHDA and CDR2 SQIVND (reference sequence). V was pared by 4 bases and J by 2 bases, with 4 bases of the junction left unmatched. CDR3 coding DNA: TGTGCCAGTAGTACGAGGGGACAGGGCAATCAGCCCCAGCATTTT. Its protein product is CASSTRGQGNQPQHF. Complete variable domain (other parts from reference TRBV19 and TRBJ1-5): DGGITQSPKYLFRKEGQNVTLSCEQNLNHDAMYWYRQDPGQGLRLIYYSQIVNDFQKGDIAEGYSVSREKKESFPLTVTSAQKNPTAFYLCASSTRGQGNQPQHFGDGTRLSIL.